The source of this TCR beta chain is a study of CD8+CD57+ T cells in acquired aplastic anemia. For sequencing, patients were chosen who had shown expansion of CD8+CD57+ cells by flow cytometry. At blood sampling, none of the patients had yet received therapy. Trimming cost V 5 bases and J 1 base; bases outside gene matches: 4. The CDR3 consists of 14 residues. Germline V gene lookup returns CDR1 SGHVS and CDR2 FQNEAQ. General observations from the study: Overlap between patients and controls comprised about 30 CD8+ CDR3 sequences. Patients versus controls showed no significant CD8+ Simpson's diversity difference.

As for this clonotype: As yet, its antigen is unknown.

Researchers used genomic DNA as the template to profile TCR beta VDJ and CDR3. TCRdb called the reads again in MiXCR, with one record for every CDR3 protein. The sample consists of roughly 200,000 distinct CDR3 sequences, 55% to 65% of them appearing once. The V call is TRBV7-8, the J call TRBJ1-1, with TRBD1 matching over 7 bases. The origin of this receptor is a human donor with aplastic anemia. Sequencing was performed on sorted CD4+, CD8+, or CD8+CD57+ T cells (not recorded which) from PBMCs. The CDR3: CASSQGGWNTEAFF. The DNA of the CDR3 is TGTGCCAGCAGCCAAGGGGGCTGGAACACTGAAGCTTTCTTT.